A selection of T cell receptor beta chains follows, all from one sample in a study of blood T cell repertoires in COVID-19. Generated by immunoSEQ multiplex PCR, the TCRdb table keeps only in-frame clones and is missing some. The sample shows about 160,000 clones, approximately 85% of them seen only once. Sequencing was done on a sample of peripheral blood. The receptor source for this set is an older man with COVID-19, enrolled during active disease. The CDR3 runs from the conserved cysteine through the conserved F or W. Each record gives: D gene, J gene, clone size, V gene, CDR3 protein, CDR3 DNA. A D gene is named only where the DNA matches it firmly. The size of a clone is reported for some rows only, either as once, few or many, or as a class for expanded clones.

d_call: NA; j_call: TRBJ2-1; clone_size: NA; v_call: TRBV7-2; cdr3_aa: CASSFPGAYNEQFF; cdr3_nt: TGTGCCAGCAGCTTCCCAGGGGCCTACAATGAGCAGTTCTTC
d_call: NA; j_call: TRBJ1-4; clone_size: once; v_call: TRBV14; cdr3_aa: CASSPLGPGQKLFF; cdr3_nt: TGTGCCAGCAGCCCCCTAGGCCCCGGCCAGAAACTGTTTTTT
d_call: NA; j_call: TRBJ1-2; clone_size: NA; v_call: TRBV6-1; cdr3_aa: CASSEVGRVYGYTF; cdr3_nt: TGTGCCAGCAGTGAAGTTGGCAGGGTCTATGGCTACACCTTC
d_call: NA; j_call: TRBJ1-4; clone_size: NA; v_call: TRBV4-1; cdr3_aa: CASSQGAYEKLFF; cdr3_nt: TGCGCCAGCAGCCAGGGGGCATATGAAAAACTGTTTTTT
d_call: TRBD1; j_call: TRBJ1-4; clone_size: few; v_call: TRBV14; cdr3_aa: CASSHRQGSTNEKLFF; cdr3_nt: TGTGCCAGCAGCCACAGACAGGGCTCAACTAATGAAAAACTGTTTTTT
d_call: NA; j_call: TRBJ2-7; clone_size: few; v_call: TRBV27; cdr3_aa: CASSPGWSEEQYF; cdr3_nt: TGTGCCAGCAGTCCGGGTTGGAGTGAAGAGCAGTACTTC
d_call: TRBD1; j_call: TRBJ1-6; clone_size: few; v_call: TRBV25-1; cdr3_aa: CASSSQGSVNSPLHF; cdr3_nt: TGTGCCAGCAGCTCACAGGGGAGTGTTAATTCACCCCTCCACTTT
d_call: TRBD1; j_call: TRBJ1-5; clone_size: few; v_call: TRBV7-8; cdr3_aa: CASSLSTRGLRNQPQHF; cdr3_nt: TGTGCCAGCAGCTTAAGTACCAGGGGGTTACGCAATCAGCCCCAGCATTTT
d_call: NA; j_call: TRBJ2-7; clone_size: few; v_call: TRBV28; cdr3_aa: CASSPEGDVDEQYF; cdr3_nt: TGTGCCAGCAGTCCAGAAGGGGATGTCGACGAGCAGTACTTC
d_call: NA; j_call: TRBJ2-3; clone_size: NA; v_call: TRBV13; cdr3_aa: CASSHRTASTDTQYF; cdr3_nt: TGTGCCAGCAGCCACAGGACGGCCAGCACAGATACGCAGTATTTT
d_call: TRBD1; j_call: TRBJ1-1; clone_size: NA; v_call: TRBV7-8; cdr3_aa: CASSPFRDSWNTEAFF; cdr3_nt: TGTGCCAGCAGCCCCTTCCGGGACAGCTGGAACACTGAAGCTTTCTTT
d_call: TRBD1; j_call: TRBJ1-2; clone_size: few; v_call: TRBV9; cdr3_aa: CASSVGDRGGYTF; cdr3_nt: TGTGCCAGCAGCGTAGGGGACAGGGGTGGCTACACCTTC
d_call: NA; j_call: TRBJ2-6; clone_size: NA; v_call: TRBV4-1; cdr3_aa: CASSQHPRATGANVLTF; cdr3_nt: TGCGCCAGCAGCCAACATCCAAGAGCGACTGGGGCCAACGTCCTGACTTTC
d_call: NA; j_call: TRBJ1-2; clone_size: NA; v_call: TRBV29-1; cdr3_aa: CSVEGSGMGILRGYTF; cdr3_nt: TGCAGCGTTGAAGGGTCAGGGATGGGAATACTGAGAGGCTACACCTTC
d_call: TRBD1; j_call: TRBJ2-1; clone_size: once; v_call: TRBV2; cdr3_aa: CASRLKRQGAAEQFF; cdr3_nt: TGTGCCAGCAGACTAAAGAGACAGGGGGCCGCTGAGCAGTTCTTC
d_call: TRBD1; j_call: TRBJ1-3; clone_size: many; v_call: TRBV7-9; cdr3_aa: CASSFGQGSGNTIYF; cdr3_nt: TGTGCCAGCAGCTTCGGACAGGGGAGCGGAAACACCATATATTTT
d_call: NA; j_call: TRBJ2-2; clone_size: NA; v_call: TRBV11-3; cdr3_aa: CASSFGFTGYTGELFF; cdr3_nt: TGTGCCAGCAGCTTTGGTTTCACAGGGTACACCGGGGAGCTGTTTTTT
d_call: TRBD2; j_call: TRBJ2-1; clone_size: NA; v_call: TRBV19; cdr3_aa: CASSTLPGGGAANEQFF; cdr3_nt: TGTGCCAGTAGTACCCTACCAGGCGGGGGGGCCGCCAATGAGCAGTTCTTC
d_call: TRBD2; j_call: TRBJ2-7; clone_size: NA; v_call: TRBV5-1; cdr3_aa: CASSLLAGPTYEQYF; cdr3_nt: TGCGCCAGCAGCTTACTAGCGGGACCGACCTACGAGCAGTACTTC
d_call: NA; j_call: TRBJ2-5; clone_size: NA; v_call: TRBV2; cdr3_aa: CASSRTAGQQETQYF; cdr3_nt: TGTGCCAGCAGTAGGACAGCGGGGCAACAAGAGACCCAGTACTTC
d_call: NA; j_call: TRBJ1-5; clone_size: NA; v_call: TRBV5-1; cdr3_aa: CASSPGGGNQPQHF; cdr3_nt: TGCGCCAGCAGCCCGGGGGGCGGGAATCAGCCCCAGCATTTT
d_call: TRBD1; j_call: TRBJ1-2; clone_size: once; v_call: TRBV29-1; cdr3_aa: CSVAPLDRGDGYTF; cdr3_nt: TGCAGCGTTGCCCCCCTCGACAGGGGGGATGGCTACACCTTC
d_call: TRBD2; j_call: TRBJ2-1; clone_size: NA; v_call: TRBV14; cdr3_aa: CASSPGGRGSYNEQFF; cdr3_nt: TGTGCCAGCAGCCCGGGGGGGCGGGGGTCCTACAATGAGCAGTTCTTC
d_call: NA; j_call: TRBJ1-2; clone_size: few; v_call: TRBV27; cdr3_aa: CASSLSRGDYGYTF; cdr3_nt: TGTGCCAGCAGTTTATCCCGTGGAGACTATGGCTACACCTTC
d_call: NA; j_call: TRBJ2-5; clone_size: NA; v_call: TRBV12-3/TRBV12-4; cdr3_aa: CASSSQQETQYF; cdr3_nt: TGTGCCAGCAGTTCCCAACAAGAGACCCAGTACTTC
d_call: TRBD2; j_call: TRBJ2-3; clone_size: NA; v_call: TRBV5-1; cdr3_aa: CASSDSGAPGDTQYF; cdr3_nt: TGCGCCAGCAGCGATAGCGGGGCCCCAGGAGATACGCAGTATTTT